This T cell receptor beta chain was sequenced in a study of T-cell memory formation after mild COVID-19 (dated by TCRdb to the early 2020s). General notes on the study: TCR sequence clusters from the two donors were largely donor specific. In two donors, T-cell clones that expanded and contracted after mild COVID-19 were followed by sequencing TCRalpha and TCRbeta repertoires longitudinally. The cohort comprised two young, previously healthy adult volunteers, one female and one male. Results and caveats for the whole study, not just this receptor: Some responding clones were detected in pre-infection memory, suggesting pre-existing cross-reactive memory T cells joined the SARS-CoV-2 response. Contracting CD4+ clones were located mainly in the CM and EM memory subsets, whereas CD8+ clones were found to be enriched in EMRA. The second-wave clones that peaked on day 37 were not confirmed to be SARS-CoV-2 specific. Only a couple of mild cases were covered in the study, and larger cohorts including severe cases with pre-infection samples were considered necessary. From day 15 to 85, contracting clones showed balanced CD4/CD8 phenotypes, whereas a second wave of clones that expanded from day 15 to 37 leaned towards CD4+.

This clonotype appeared once. The antigen it binds to is not known. Base quality data are lacking; no much larger clone is found one base away. One read is thin evidence. Sequencer: Illumina NovaSeq 6000. TCRalpha and TCRbeta cDNA libraries were built by 5'RACE with constant-segment primers, adding sample barcodes and unique molecular identifiers. RNA was extracted from every sample with Trizol reagent. Libraries were amplified in two PCR steps, with a second sample barcode and Illumina TruSeq adapters added in the second step. Sequencing of libraries was performed on an Illumina NovaSeq with 2 x 150 bp paired-end reads. The original pipeline was this. Demultiplexing of reads and collapsing into UMI-guided consensus sequences were performed with migec v1.2.7. Using mixcr v2.1.11, UMI consensuses were aligned to TRA and TRB V and J templates and then assembled into clonotypes. Expanded or contracted clonotypes were those called significant by both edgeR and NoisET, with noise models trained on biological replicates. edgeR calls used a false discovery rate-adjusted p below 0.01 and a log2 fold-change threshold of 1. As an exploratory analysis of dynamics, max-normalized trajectories of the 1000 most abundant clonotypes were examined by PCA with hierarchical clustering. Separately sequenced CD4+ and CD8+ repertoires were used to assign the CD4 or CD8 phenotype of responding clones. In TCRdb, the public reads were trimmed at Q25 with fastp and aligned with MiXCR, with productive beta chains retained. Rows are combined by CDR3 protein, so each entry shows the most common genes and DNA. The V and J calls follow TCRdb's processing rather than the paper's. The table for this sample lists fewer than 300,000 distinct CDR3 sequences; 16% of them were counted only once. Clones ranked in the top ten supply 22% of the sample.

PBMCs were isolated by Ficoll-Paque density gradient centrifugation. Sequenced: PBMCs or a T cell subset sorted from them (not recorded which). The receptor's source is a man in his late teens or twenties who had mild COVID-19 (a few samples of this study predate the infection). The sample titles of this study are shuffled in the database, so cell type and time point are left out; the donor was told from shared clones.

The nucleotide sequence is TGTGCCAGCAGCTTGAACCCCGACAGGGTGTACGGCTACACCTTC. The translation is CASSLNPDRVYGYTF. The chain employs TRBV5-4 and TRBJ1-2; a stretch of 7 junction bases matches TRBD1. CDR1 and CDR2 are read off the germline V gene (reference sequence) as SGHNT and YYREEE. Clipping removes 1 base from V and 8 bases from J, with 11 as the unmatched junction base count. Measured from the cysteine to the phenylalanine, the CDR3 is 15 residues long. Kept here is only the CDR3 DNA, which spans 45 bases and is read in frame from base 1.